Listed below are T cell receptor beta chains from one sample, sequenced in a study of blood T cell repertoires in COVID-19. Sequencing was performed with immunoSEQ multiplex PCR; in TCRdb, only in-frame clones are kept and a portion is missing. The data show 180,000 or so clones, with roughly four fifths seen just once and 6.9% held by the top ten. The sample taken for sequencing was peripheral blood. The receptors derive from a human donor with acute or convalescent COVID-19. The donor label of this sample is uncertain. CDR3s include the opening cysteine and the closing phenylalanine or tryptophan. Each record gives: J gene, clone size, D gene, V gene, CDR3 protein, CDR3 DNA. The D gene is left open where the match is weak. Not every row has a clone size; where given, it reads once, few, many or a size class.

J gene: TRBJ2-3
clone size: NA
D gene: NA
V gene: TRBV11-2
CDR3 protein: CASSLYAGTDTQYF
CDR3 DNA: TGTGCCAGCAGCTTATATGCGGGCACAGATACGCAGTATTTT

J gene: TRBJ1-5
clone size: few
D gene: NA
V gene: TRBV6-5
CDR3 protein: CASSRAGRSNQPQHF
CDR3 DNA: TGTGCCAGCAGTCGCGCGGGACGAAGCAATCAGCCCCAGCATTTT

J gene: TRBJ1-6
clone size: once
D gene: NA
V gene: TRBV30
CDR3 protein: CAWSASGHGGSPLHF
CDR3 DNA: TGTGCCTGGAGCGCTTCAGGACACGGGGGTTCACCCCTCCACTTT

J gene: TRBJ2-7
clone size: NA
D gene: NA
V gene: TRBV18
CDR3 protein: CASSPTGIAYEQYF
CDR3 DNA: TGTGCCAGCTCACCAACAGGCATAGCCTACGAGCAGTACTTC

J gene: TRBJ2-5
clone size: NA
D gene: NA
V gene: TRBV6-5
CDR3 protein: CASSTLTGQWETQYF
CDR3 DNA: TGTGCCAGCAGTACCTTGACAGGCCAATGGGAGACCCAGTACTTC

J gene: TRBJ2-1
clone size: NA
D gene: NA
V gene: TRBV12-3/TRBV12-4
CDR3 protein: CASSPTSFPSGFF
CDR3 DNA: TGTGCCAGCAGCCCCACTAGTTTCCCTTCTGGGTTCTTC

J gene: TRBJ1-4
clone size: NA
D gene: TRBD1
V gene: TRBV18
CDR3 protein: CASSPFSPTGGTEKLFF
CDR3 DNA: TGTGCCAGCTCACCTTTTTCCCCGACAGGGGGGACTGAAAAACTGTTTTTT

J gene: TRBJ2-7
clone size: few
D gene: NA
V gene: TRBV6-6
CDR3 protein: CASRIEQRVSEQYF
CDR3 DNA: TGTGCCAGCAGAATAGAACAGAGGGTATCGGAGCAGTACTTC

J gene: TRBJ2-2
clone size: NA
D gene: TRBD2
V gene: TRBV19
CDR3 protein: CASSILQGPGLAGTGELFF
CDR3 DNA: TGTGCCAGTAGTATCCTACAGGGCCCCGGACTAGCGGGAACCGGGGAGCTGTTTTTT

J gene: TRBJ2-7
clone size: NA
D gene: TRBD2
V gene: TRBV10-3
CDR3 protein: CAIASASSGNSYEQYF
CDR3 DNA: TGTGCCATCGCCTCGGCTTCCAGCGGGAACTCCTACGAGCAGTACTTC

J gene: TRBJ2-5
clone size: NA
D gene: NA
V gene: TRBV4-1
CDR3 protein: CASSQVWSGFETQYF
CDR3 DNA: TGCGCCAGCAGCCAAGTTTGGTCAGGGTTTGAGACCCAGTACTTC

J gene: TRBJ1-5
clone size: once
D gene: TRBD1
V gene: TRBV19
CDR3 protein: CASSSGSRQGRPIVDF
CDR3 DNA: TGTGCCAGTAGCTCGGGGAGTCGACAGGGGCGGCCTATCGTGGATTTT

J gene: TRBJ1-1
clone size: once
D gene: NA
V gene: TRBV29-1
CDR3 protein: CSVDSGGRTEAFF
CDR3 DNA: TGCAGCGTTGATTCGGGGGGACGGACTGAAGCTTTCTTT

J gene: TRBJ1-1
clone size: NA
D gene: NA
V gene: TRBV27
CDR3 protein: CASSPGRAFTEAFF
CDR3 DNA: TGTGCCAGCAGCCCAGGGAGGGCGTTCACTGAAGCTTTCTTT

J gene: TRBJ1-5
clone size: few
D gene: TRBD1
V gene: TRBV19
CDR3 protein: CASTPRTGRVNQPQHF
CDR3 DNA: TGTGCCAGTACTCCTAGGACAGGGAGGGTTAATCAGCCCCAGCATTTT

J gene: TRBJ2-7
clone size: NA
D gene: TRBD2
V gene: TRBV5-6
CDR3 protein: CASSFWGTSPYEQYF
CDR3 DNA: TGTGCCAGCAGCTTTTGGGGGACTAGTCCCTACGAGCAGTACTTC

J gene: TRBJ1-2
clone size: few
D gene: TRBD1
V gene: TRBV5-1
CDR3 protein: CASSLERTGGRLGYTF
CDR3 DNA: TGCGCCAGCAGCTTGGAAAGGACAGGGGGCCGGCTGGGCTACACCTTC

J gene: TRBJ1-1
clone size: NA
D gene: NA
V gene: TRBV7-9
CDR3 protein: CASSLSGANTEAFF
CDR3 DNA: TGTGCCAGCAGCTTATCTGGGGCGAACACTGAAGCTTTCTTT

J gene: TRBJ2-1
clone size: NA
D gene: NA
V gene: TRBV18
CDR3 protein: CASSPEGNTYNEQFF
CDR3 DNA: TGTGCCAGCTCGCCGGAGGGGAACACCTACAATGAGCAGTTCTTC